Listed here are 5 T cell receptor beta chains from one sample, sequenced in a study of cytomegalovirus exposure and HLA in healthy donors. TCRdb's table, derived via immunoSEQ multiplex PCR, lists solely in-frame clones and lacks some. The data hold 150,000 to 200,000 clones, with roughly 91% observed a single time. Material for sequencing was PBMCs. The receptors here all came from a woman younger than 35 in good health and CMV-seropositive.

The chain couples TRBV6-5 to TRBJ2-1, with 7 positions matching TRBD1. Trimming cost V 4 bases and J 8 bases; bases outside gene matches: 8. In germline, CDR1 is MNHEY, CDR2 SVGAGI. CDR3 length: 14 residues. CDR3 sequence: CASSFLNTGDEQFF. The CDR3 bases are TGTGCCAGCAGTTTCTTAAATACAGGGGATGAGCAGTTCTTC.

This clone was seen a few times. V is TRBV14 and J is TRBJ2-3; 8 bases agree with TRBD2. The V gene's germline CDR1 is SGHDN and CDR2 FVKESK. CDR3 length: 17 residues. After removal of 0 bases from V and 3 bases from J, the junction contained 8 bases not matched to a gene. CDR3: CASSQDVAGRGTDTQYF. As DNA, the CDR3 is TGTGCCAGCAGCCAAGATGTAGCGGGAAGGGGTACAGATACGCAGTATTTT.

V gene TRBV27 combines with J gene TRBJ2-1, with TRBD2 matching 15 bases. V was pared by 6 bases and J by 7 bases, with 7 bases of the junction left unmatched. This CDR3 contains 16 residues. Germline values: CDR1 MNHEY, CDR2 SMNVEV (reference sequence). The DNA for the CDR3 is TGTGCCAGCAGACCCCGGACTAGCGGGAGGGGGAATGAGCAGTTCTTC. It translates to CASRPRTSGRGNEQFF.

CDR3 sequence reads: CASSPLWDRDNEKLFF. CDR3 sequence (DNA): TGCGCCAGCAGCCCTTTATGGGACAGAGATAATGAAAAACTGTTTTTT. The chain is built from TRBV4-1 and TRBJ1-4; 7 nucleotides match TRBD1. The germline V gene encodes CDR1 MGHRA and CDR2 YSYEKL. V trimming: 4 bases; J trimming: 4 bases; junction bases outside the gene matches: 9. The CDR3 is 16 amino acids.

The V gene is TRBV28, the J gene TRBJ1-1; possible D gene TRBD1, 6 bases. With 2 bases removed from V and 5 bases from J, the gap between germline ends came to 21 bases. Germline V lookup: CDR1 MDHEN, CDR2 SYDVKM. The CDR3 is 17 residues long. The CDR3 is CASSLGAGRGAVTEAFF. Here the CDR3 DNA reads TGTGCCAGCAGTTTAGGGGCCGGGCGGGGGGCGGTTACTGAAGCTTTCTTT.